The 22 T cell receptor beta chains below all came from one sample that was sequenced in a study of T-cell reconstitution after alpha-beta-depleted transplantation in children. This sample's TCRbeta library carried unique molecular identifier barcodes. TCRdb independently ran MiXCR on the PCR reads; one entry per CDR3 protein. Of over 400,000 distinct CDR3 sequences listed, about 12% were seen once; the top ten hold around 5.8%. The material was PBMCs from the stem cell graft donor, obtained from the stem cell graft. All receptors come from a human donor who donated a stem cell graft to a child with combined immunodeficiency.

This clonotype was detected a few times. The V and J genes are TRBV3-1 and TRBJ2-2; 8 bases fit TRBD2. The germline CDR1 and CDR2 sequences are LGHDT and YNNKEL (reference sequence). The V segment lost 0 bases and the J segment 6 bases; nucleotides outside the gene matches: 3. This CDR3 region has 15 residues. CDR3 protein: CASSQDRAGAGELFF. The CDR3 coding sequence is TGTGCCAGCAGCCAAGATCGAGCGGGAGCCGGGGAGCTGTTTTTT.

V gene TRBV7-8 combines with J gene TRBJ2-5; 8 bases align to TRBD2. The V gene end was trimmed by 0 bases and the J gene end by 1 base; junction bases not matched to a gene: 4. CDR1 is SGHVS and CDR2 is FQNEAQ in the germline V gene. This CDR3 is built from 16 residues. CDR3 in amino acids: CASSLARGRFQETQYF. CDR3 in DNA: TGTGCCAGCAGCTTAGCCCGCGGGAGGTTCCAAGAGACCCAGTACTTC.

This clonotype was seen at least ten times. The J gene is TRBJ2-2, the V gene TRBV5-1; D is undetermined. The germline CDR1 and CDR2 sequences are SGHRS and YFSETQ. This CDR3 spans 14 amino acids. The ends were cut back, 2 bases at V and 7 bases at J, with 12 bases in the middle. The CDR3 loop is CASSFDTTVGELFF. CDR3 nucleotide sequence: TGCGCCAGCAGCTTTGACACGACGGTCGGGGAGCTGTTTTTT. The entire variable domain, with the rest obtained from reference TRBV5-1 and TRBJ2-2, is as follows: KAGVTQTPRYLIKTRGQQVTLSCSPISGHRSVSWYQQTPGQGLQFLFEYFSETQRNKGNFPGRFSGRQFSNSRSEMNVSTLELGDSALYLCASSFDTTVGELFFGEGSRLTVL.

The V gene is TRBV6-5, the J gene TRBJ1-1, with D hard to call. Per the germline V gene, CDR1 is MNHEY and CDR2 is SVGAGI. The ends were cut back, 0 bases at V and 0 bases at J, with 8 bases in the middle. The CDR3 covers 15 residues. Written as DNA, the CDR3 is TGTGCCAGCAGTTACTCGATCTCTGTGAACACTGAAGCTTTCTTT. It is translated as CASSYSISVNTEAFF.

In its sample, this clonotype was seen many times. J is TRBJ2-1 and V is TRBV6-2 or TRBV6-3; 7 bases match TRBD2. After removal of 0 bases from V and 6 bases from J, the junction contained 8 bases not matched to a gene. The CDR3 has 16 residues. Germline V lookup: CDR1 MNHEY, CDR2 SVGEGT. This chain's CDR3 is CASSYSPGLEGNEQFF. CDR3 in DNA: TGTGCCAGCAGTTACTCTCCCGGACTAGAGGGCAATGAGCAGTTCTTC.

In its sample, this clonotype was seen a few times. This chain links TRBV12-3 or TRBV12-4 with TRBJ2-7; D remains ambiguous. The CDR3 spans 13 residues. With 6 bases removed from V and 3 bases from J, the gap between germline ends came to 12 bases. CDR3 in amino acids: CASSPRHFYEQYF. Written as DNA, the CDR3 is TGTGCCAGCAGCCCCAGGCATTTCTACGAGCAGTACTTC.

The V call is TRBV20-1, the J call TRBJ1-5, with D perhaps TRBD1 (6 bases). In germline, CDR1 is DFQATT, CDR2 SNEGSKA (reference sequence). V lost 0 bases and J 6 bases, leaving 12 bases between the germline ends. There are 14 residues in the CDR3. CDR3 loop: CSARDLGHFQPQHF. CDR3 nucleotide sequence: TGCAGTGCTAGAGATCTGGGACATTTTCAGCCCCAGCATTTT.

This clonotype was detected ten times or more. The rearrangement uses TRBV9 and TRBJ2-5; the D gene is possibly TRBD1 (5 bases). Germline V gene sequence: CDR1 SGDLS, CDR2 YYNGEE. The V gene lost 5 bases and the J gene lost 1 base, with 15 bases spanning the gap. CDR3 length equals 15 residues. DNA for the CDR3: TGTGCCAGCAGTGGGGATGGGGCGTCCCAAGAGACCCAGTACTTC. Its translation: CASSGDGASQETQYF.

The rearrangement uses TRBV12-3 or TRBV12-4 and TRBJ1-4; 9 positions agree with TRBD1. The CDR3 extends over 15 amino acids. Trimming cost V 5 bases and J 6 bases; bases outside gene matches: 7. DNA for the CDR3: TGTGCCAGCAGTCCACAGGGGGCGCGGCATGAAAAACTGTTTTTT. Translated: CASSPQGARHEKLFF.

This sequence joins TRBV25-1 and TRBJ2-1, with 11 bases identical to TRBD2. Germline CDR1 reads MGHDK; CDR2 reads SYGVNS. The CDR3 is made up of 16 amino acids. V shed 1 base, J shed 7 bases, and the junction held 6 bases outside the gene matches. CDR3 in amino acids: CASSELVAGGPNEQFF. Written as DNA, the CDR3 is TGTGCCAGCAGTGAATTGGTAGCGGGAGGGCCTAATGAGCAGTTCTTC.

Here the CDR3 DNA reads TGTGCCAGCAGTGATAGCGGGAGAATAAATGAGCAGTTCTTC. It specifies CASSDSGRINEQFF. V and J are TRBV25-1 and TRBJ2-1; 9 bases are shared with TRBD2. The CDR3 is 14 amino acids. Unmatched junction bases numbered 4, after V lost 3 bases and J lost 7 bases. The germline gives CDR1 MGHDK, CDR2 SYGVNS. The variable domain in full, with the rest retrieved from reference TRBV25-1 and TRBJ2-1, is EADIYQTPRYLVIGTGKKITLECSQTMGHDKMYWYQQDPGMELHLIHYSYGVNSTEKGDLSSESTVSRIRTEHFPLTLESARPSHTSQYLCASSDSGRINEQFFGPGTRLTVL.

This clonotype appeared many times. The V gene is TRBV20-1, the J gene TRBJ1-2, with D unclear. The CDR3 is made up of 15 amino acids. V lost 1 base, J lost 3 bases, and 15 bases lay in between. Germline CDR1 is DFQATT and CDR2 is SNEGSKA (reference sequence). CDR3 sequence: CSARGLRLGHYGYTF. The CDR3 bases are TGCAGTGCTAGAGGTCTACGATTGGGCCACTATGGCTACACCTTC.

A note on this clonotype: The junction departs from the called germline gene at one end, perhaps through a read error. The chain carries TRBV7-2 and TRBJ2-2; TRBD1 aligns across 9 bases. CDR3 length equals 12 residues. Per the germline V gene, CDR1 is SGHTA and CDR2 is FQGNSA. The CDR3 region is CAGQGTTRELFF. DNA of the CDR3: TGTGCGGGACAGGGTACCACCAGGGAGCTGTTTTTT.

The genes are TRBV5-1 and TRBJ1-1; possibly TRBD1 for D (6 bases). The CDR3 contains 15 residues. Trimming pared 0 bases from V and 2 bases from J, leaving 11 bases between. Germline CDR1 is SGHRS and CDR2 is YFSETQ. CDR3 amino acids: CASSLERGANTEAFF. The CDR3 nucleotides are TGCGCCAGCAGCTTGGAGCGGGGGGCAAACACTGAAGCTTTCTTT.

The sample holds a few counts of this clonotype. The chain is built from TRBV20-1 and TRBJ2-7, with TRBD1 identical over 8 bases. CDR1 is DFQATT, CDR2 SNEGSKA, per germline (reference sequence). Unmatched junction bases numbered 4, after V lost 6 bases and J lost 3 bases. This CDR3 spans 12 amino acids. The CDR3 region is CSANGQGYEQYF. DNA for the CDR3: TGCAGTGCCAACGGACAGGGCTACGAGCAGTACTTC.

This clonotype was detected ten times or more. V usage is TRBV24-1 and J usage is TRBJ2-7, with D possibly matching TRBD1 (5 bases). Germline V gives CDR1 KGHDR, CDR2 SFDVKD. The V gene lost 4 bases and the J gene lost 5 bases, with 11 bases spanning the gap. This CDR3 is 13 amino acids long. The CDR3 region is CATSEAYRHEQYF. In DNA form, the CDR3 reads TGTGCCACCAGTGAGGCCTACAGGCACGAGCAGTACTTC.

This clonotype was observed a handful of times. This rearrangement joins TRBV30 to TRBJ2-1; 10 bases match TRBD1. The germline gives CDR1 GTSNPN, CDR2 SVGIG (reference sequence). With V trimmed by 1 base and J by 9 bases, 3 bases remained unmatched. The CDR3 consists of 13 residues. The CDR3 coding sequence is TGTGCCTGGAGTGGACAGGGGGCAGTTGAGCAGTTCTTC. It specifies CAWSGQGAVEQFF.

This clonotype has ten or more counts. The chain links TRBV29-1 to TRBJ2-5; 9 bases align to TRBD1. Losses at the gene ends were 3 bases for V and 4 bases for J; bases not matched to a gene: 9. The CDR3 contains 15 residues. Per germline, CDR1 SQVTM and CDR2 ANQGSEA. For the CDR3, the DNA is TGCAGCGTTGACACAGGGGGCGGTTTACGAGAGACCCAGTACTTC. Protein: CSVDTGGGLRETQYF.

This clonotype was seen a handful of times. The chain employs TRBV6-2 or TRBV6-3 and TRBJ2-7, with D perhaps TRBD2 (8 bases). V lost 7 bases to trimming and J lost 6 bases, with 19 bases between them. Germline CDR1 and CDR2: MNHEY and SVGEGT. The CDR3 length is 14 residues. The CDR3 DNA sequence: TGTGCCAGCAATTGGGACAGCGGGAGAGGCGAGCAGTACTTC. Protein sequence: CASNWDSGRGEQYF.

This clonotype was observed a few times. Written as DNA, the CDR3 is TGTGCCAGCAAACTAGCGGGGGCTTACAATGAGCAGTTCTTC. Translating it yields CASKLAGAYNEQFF. This sequence joins TRBV6-2 or TRBV6-3 and TRBJ2-1, with 11 nucleotides matching TRBD2. Trimming at V came to 7 bases and at J to 4 bases, leaving 3 bases not matched to a gene. CDR1 MNHEY and CDR2 SVGEGT come from the germline V gene. This CDR3 spans 14 amino acids.

This clonotype was detected only a few times. The rearrangement joins TRBV20-1 to TRBJ2-3; 8 bases line up with TRBD2. J lost 3 bases, V lost 0 bases, and 8 bases had no gene match. The CDR3 is 16 residues long. Germline V gives CDR1 DFQATT, CDR2 SNEGSKA (reference sequence). The CDR3 spells CSARDFGGVLTDTQYF. DNA of the CDR3: TGCAGTGCTAGAGATTTCGGGGGGGTGCTGACAGATACGCAGTATTTT.

This clonotype was seen many times. The chain recombines TRBV4-1 with TRBJ1-2; D gene unclear. Trimming cost V 4 bases and J 0 bases, with 6 bases left between them. The germline CDR1 and CDR2 sequences are MGHRA and YSYEKL. The CDR3 has 13 amino acids. The CDR3 region has the DNA TGCGCCAGCAGCCCTGGCACTAACTATGGCTACACCTTC. It specifies CASSPGTNYGYTF.